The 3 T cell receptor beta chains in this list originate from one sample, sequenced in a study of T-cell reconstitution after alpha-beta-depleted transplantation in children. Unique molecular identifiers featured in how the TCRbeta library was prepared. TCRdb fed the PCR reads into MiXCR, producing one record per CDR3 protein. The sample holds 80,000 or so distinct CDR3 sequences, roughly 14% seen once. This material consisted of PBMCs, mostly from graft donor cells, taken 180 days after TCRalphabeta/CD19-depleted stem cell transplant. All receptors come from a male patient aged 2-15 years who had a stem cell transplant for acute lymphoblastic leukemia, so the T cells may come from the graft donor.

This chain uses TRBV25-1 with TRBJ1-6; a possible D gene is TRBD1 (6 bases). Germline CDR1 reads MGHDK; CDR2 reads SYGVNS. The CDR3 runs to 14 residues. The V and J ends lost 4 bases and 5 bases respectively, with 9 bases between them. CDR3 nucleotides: TGTGCCAGCAGTGGGCCAGGGGATAATTCACCCCTCCACTTT. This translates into CASSGPGDNSPLHF.

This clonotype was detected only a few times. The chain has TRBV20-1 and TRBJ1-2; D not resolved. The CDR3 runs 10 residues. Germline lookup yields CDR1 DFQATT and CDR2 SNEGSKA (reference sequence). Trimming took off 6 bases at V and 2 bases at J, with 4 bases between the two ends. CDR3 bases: TGCAGTGCCCGGAACTATGGCTACACCTTC. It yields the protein CSARNYGYTF.

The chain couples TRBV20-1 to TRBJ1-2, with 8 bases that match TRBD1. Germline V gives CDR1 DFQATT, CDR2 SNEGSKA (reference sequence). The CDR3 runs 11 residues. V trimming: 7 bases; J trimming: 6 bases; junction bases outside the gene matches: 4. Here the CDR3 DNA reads TGCAGTGTGTACAGGGGGAATGGCTACACCTTC. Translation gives CSVYRGNGYTF.